The 9 T cell receptor beta chains below come from one sample, sequenced in a study of regulatory T cells in long-lasting Graves disease. Described time point: persistent/refractory GD, antithyroid drugs over 5 years with positive TRAb. PBMC-derived RNA was used for the TCR library. Building of the TCR beta libraries involved iRepertoire HTBI primers and Arm-PCR of CDR3 regions. TCRdb recomputed calls from the multiplex PCR reads with MiXCR, one row per CDR3 protein. The sample includes almost 350,000 distinct CDR3 sequences, around a fifth seen only once; the top ten take 29%. Here the sequenced sample was peripheral blood mononuclear cells (PBMCs), taken when the disease was refractory, from a patient treated with antithyroid drugs. The receptors stem from a female donor with Graves disease.

The table lists this clonotype with many counts. The J gene is TRBJ1-2, the V gene TRBV6-1; TRBD1 agrees at 8 bases. The junction had 9 bases not matched to a gene; V was cut back by 7 bases and J by 2 bases. Germline V gene data show CDR1 as MNHNS and CDR2 as SASEGT. The CDR3 has 15 amino acids. The CDR3: CASKAGQGMNYGYTF. In nucleotides, the CDR3 is TGTGCCAGCAAAGCTGGACAGGGTATGAACTATGGCTACACCTTC.

This clonotype was detected many times. The chain is built from TRBV11-2 and TRBJ1-4; D is unresolved. CDR1 and CDR2 (germline): SGHAT, FQNNGV. The CDR3 extends over 15 amino acids. The V end was cut by 2 bases, the J end by 6 bases, with 13 bases between. The chain's CDR3 is CASSLTGFNDEKLFF. The CDR3 region has the DNA TGTGCCAGCAGCTTAACTGGGTTTAACGATGAAAAACTGTTTTTT.

The chain is built from TRBV7-8 and TRBJ1-5; D is perhaps TRBD1 (6 bases). Germline CDR1 reads SGHVS; CDR2 reads FQNEAQ. This CDR3 has 17 residues. V was trimmed by 5 bases and J by 1 base, leaving 18 bases between them. CDR3 DNA sequence: TGTGCCAGCAGCGGAGACAGGTCCACTGGGAGCAATCAGCCCCAGCATTTT. Translation gives CASSGDRSTGSNQPQHF. The variable domain in full, completed from reference TRBV7-8 and TRBJ1-5, reads GAGVSQSPRYKVAKRGQDVALRCDPISGHVSLFWYQQALGQGPEFLTYFQNEAQLDKSGLPSDRFFAERPEGSVSTLKIQRTQQEDSAVYLCASSGDRSTGSNQPQHFGDGTRLSIL.

This clonotype was detected many times. The chain links TRBV28 to TRBJ2-7; TRBD1 agrees at 10 bases. The V gene's germline CDR1 is MDHEN and CDR2 SYDVKM. V gave up 7 bases and J gave up 4 bases; unmatched junction bases: 10. The CDR3 totals 15 residues. The CDR3 DNA reads as TGTGCCAGCACACCGACCGGGACAGGGGTATACGAGCAGTACTTC. Translating it yields CASTPTGTGVYEQYF.

There are many counts of this clonotype. V usage is TRBV5-1 and J usage is TRBJ1-2, with D perhaps matching TRBD1 (5 bases). Per germline, CDR1 SGHRS and CDR2 YFSETQ. The CDR3 spans 18 residues. V was shortened by 5 bases and J by 7 bases, with 30 bases between the two germline ends. CDR3 nucleotide sequence: TGCGCCAGCAGAGCACCGGGACGGCTACTACGTGTGGGAACTGGCTACACCTTC. It yields the protein CASRAPGRLLRVGTGYTF.

In this sample, this clonotype turned up many times. The gene calls are TRBV7-2 and TRBJ1-6, with TRBD1 identical over 8 bases. Germline CDR1 and CDR2: SGHTA and FQGNSA. The CDR3 covers 15 residues. The junction had 10 bases not matched to a gene; V was cut back by 5 bases and J by 10 bases. The CDR3 sequence: CASSPPGGSTSPLHF. As DNA, the CDR3 is TGTGCCAGCAGCCCCCCAGGGGGCAGTACCTCACCCCTCCACTTT.

This clonotype was observed at least ten times. The J gene is TRBJ2-4, the V gene TRBV2; D could derive from TRBD1 or TRBD2 (5 bases each). Trimming stripped 3 bases from V and 5 bases from J, with 11 bases between. Germline assignment: CDR1 SNHLY and CDR2 FYNNEI. This CDR3 contains 14 residues. This CDR3 is CASSDWGKENIQYF. CDR3 in DNA: TGTGCCAGCAGTGACTGGGGGAAAGAAAACATTCAGTACTTC.

This clonotype has a handful of counts. This rearrangement joins TRBV30 to TRBJ2-1; D unresolved. The CDR3 runs 15 residues. Germline assignment: CDR1 GTSNPN and CDR2 SVGIG (reference sequence). V lost 0 bases to trimming and J lost 0 bases, with 9 bases between them. CDR3 region: CAWSVGDGSYNEQFF. For the CDR3, the DNA is TGTGCCTGGAGTGTAGGAGACGGCTCCTACAATGAGCAGTTCTTC.

This clonotype was observed at least ten times. The gene calls are TRBV7-2 and TRBJ1-2; D is unclear. The CDR3 consists of 12 residues. The V gene lost 2 bases and the J gene lost 8 bases, with 9 bases spanning the gap. The germline gives CDR1 SGHTA, CDR2 FQGNSA. As DNA, the CDR3 is TGTGCCAGCAGCTTAATTGGCCGGGGCTACACCTTC. It translates to CASSLIGRGYTF.